Listed here are 8 T cell receptor beta chains from one sample, sequenced in a study of CD8 T cells in Susac syndrome. The authors reverse transcribed about 0.5 to 1 ug RNA with random hexamers. TCRdb re-analysed the immunoSEQ multiplex PCR reads in MiXCR, keeping a single row per CDR3 protein. The sample shows some 65,000 distinct CDR3 sequences, roughly 94% of them seen only once. The sample consisted of CD8+ T cells from PBMCs. The receptors shown here come from a human donor with multiple sclerosis.

The rearrangement uses TRBV3-1 and TRBJ2-2; no reliable D call. Germline V gene sequence: CDR1 LGHDT, CDR2 YNNKEL (reference sequence). V gave up 4 bases and J gave up 4 bases, with 13 bases separating them. There are 15 residues in the CDR3. The CDR3, as DNA: TGTGCCAGCAGCCCGCTTGGGCTGGGCACCGGGGAGCTGTTTTTT. It specifies CASSPLGLGTGELFF.

The gene calls are TRBV27 and TRBJ2-7, with 11 bases fitting TRBD1. Germline V CDR1 and CDR2: MNHEY, SMNVEV (reference sequence). There are 13 residues in the CDR3. Germline trimming cut 4 bases from V and 7 bases from J; bases unmatched to any gene: 3. CDR3 nucleotide sequence: TGTGCCAGCAGTTGGACAGGGGGCGCTGAGCAGTACTTC. Translating it yields CASSWTGGAEQYF.

This chain links TRBV27 with TRBJ2-1, with 8 positions matching TRBD2. Germline values: CDR1 MNHEY, CDR2 SMNVEV (reference sequence). Trimming took 6 bases from V and 4 from J; bases not matched to a gene: 8. CDR3 length equals 15 residues. The CDR3: CASRRREGPYNEQFF. The CDR3, as DNA: TGTGCCAGCAGACGCCGGGAGGGCCCGTACAATGAGCAGTTCTTC.

This clonotype appeared a single time. This sequence joins TRBV9 and TRBJ2-1, with D tentatively TRBD1 or TRBD2 (7 bases each). Trimming removed 6 bases at V and 6 bases at J, with 13 bases between. Per germline, CDR1 SGDLS and CDR2 YYNGEE. The CDR3 runs to 13 residues. CDR3 sequence: CASTQGGGNEQFF. CDR3 DNA: TGTGCCAGCACCCAGGGGGGGGGCAATGAGCAGTTCTTC. The variable domain in full, with the rest retrieved from reference TRBV9 and TRBJ2-1, is DSGVTQTPKHLITATGQRVTLRCSPRSGDLSVYWYQQSLDQGLQFLIQYYNGEERAKGNILERFSAQQFPDLHSELNLSSLELGDSALYFCASTQGGGNEQFFGPGTRLTVL.

The chain is built from TRBV20-1 and TRBJ1-5; 7 bases are shared with TRBD1. Unmatched junction bases numbered 16, after V lost 6 bases and J lost 5 bases. Germline V lookup: CDR1 DFQATT, CDR2 SNEGSKA (reference sequence). This CDR3 comprises 16 residues. As DNA, the CDR3 is TGCAGTGCCCCTGACAGGGACCCCCAACAGGATCAGCCCCAGCATTTT. Its protein product is CSAPDRDPQQDQPQHF.

The CDR3 coding sequence is TGTGCCAGCAGTTCTCTTGGACAGAGGGACGAGCAGTACTTC. As protein: CASSSLGQRDEQYF. The chain recombines TRBV12-3 or TRBV12-4 with TRBJ2-7; a weak D match, TRBD1 (6 bases). The ends were cut back, 4 bases at V and 5 bases at J, with 15 bases in the middle. This CDR3 has 14 residues.

The chain carries TRBV14 and TRBJ2-7; a possible D gene is TRBD1 (6 bases). Germline V gives CDR1 SGHDN, CDR2 FVKESK. The ends were cut back, 0 bases at V and 0 bases at J, with 12 bases in the middle. The CDR3 sequence is 16 residues long. CDR3 protein: CASSQDWGQSSYEQYF. The CDR3 region has the DNA TGTGCCAGCAGCCAAGATTGGGGGCAGAGCTCCTACGAGCAGTACTTC.

This chain connects TRBV20-1 to TRBJ2-1, with D perhaps TRBD2 (5 bases). CDR3 length: 13 amino acids. CDR1 and CDR2 from the germline V gene are DFQATT and SNEGSKA (reference sequence). The V gene lost 3 bases and the J gene lost 3 bases, with 9 bases spanning the gap. CDR3 residues: CSASTGDYNEQFF. The CDR3 DNA is TGCAGTGCTAGTACCGGGGACTACAATGAGCAGTTCTTC.